These 14 T cell receptor beta chains came from one sample sequenced in a study of blood T cell repertoires in COVID-19. Here immunoSEQ multiplex PCR was the method, and the copy in TCRdb shows in-frame clones only, minus some. The sample yields approximately 30,000 clones, 89% seen once. Specimen: peripheral blood. Receptors originate from a woman aged 35 to 49 with active or convalescent COVID-19.

This clone was counted a single time. Relative to the germline gene, one junction end is altered; a read error may explain this. The V call is TRBV19, the J call TRBJ2-3, with 9 bases aligning to TRBD2. The CDR3 runs to 16 residues. Per the germline V gene, CDR1 is LNHDA and CDR2 is SQIVND (reference sequence). CDR3 coding DNA: TGTGCCAGTGGTATGACAAGCGGGAGGATGACAGATACGCAGTATTTT. Its translation is CASGMTSGRMTDTQYF. The whole variable domain, filled in from reference TRBV19 and TRBJ2-3, reads DGGITQSPKYLFRKEGQNVTLSCEQNLNHDAMYWYRQDPGQGLRLIYYSQIVNDFQKGDIAEGYSVSREKKESFPLTVTSAQKNPTAFYLCASGMTSGRMTDTQYFGPGTRLTVL.

This chain uses TRBV11-3 with TRBJ2-1; weak D call: TRBD2 (6 bases). Germline CDR1 SGHNT, CDR2 YENEEA. Trimming removed 5 bases at V and 8 bases at J, with 19 bases between. This CDR3 contains 15 residues. CDR3 in DNA: TGTGCCAGCAGCCCCAGGGTGGGCGGGGCCGATGAGCAGTTCTTC. It specifies CASSPRVGGADEQFF.

V and J are TRBV13 and TRBJ2-1; TRBD2 agrees at 11 bases. This CDR3 is 15 amino acids long. Germline CDR1 is PRHDT and CDR2 is FYEKMQ (reference sequence). Trimming cost V 5 bases and J 6 bases; bases outside gene matches: 6. The CDR3 region is CASSPGLADTNEQFF. CDR3 in DNA: TGTGCCAGCAGCCCGGGACTAGCGGATACCAATGAGCAGTTCTTC.

V gene TRBV4-1 combines with J gene TRBJ2-3; the match to TRBD2 covers 11 bases. Looked up from germline, CDR1 is MGHRA and CDR2 is YSYEKL. J lost 6 bases, V lost 1 base, and 9 bases had no gene match. The CDR3 sequence is 17 residues long. The CDR3 DNA sequence: TGCGCCAGCAGCCAAGCGGGAGGACTAGCGGGTGAGGATACGCAGTATTTT. Protein product: CASSQAGGLAGEDTQYF.

The chain combines TRBV6-2 or TRBV6-3 with TRBJ1-3; 7 nucleotides line up with TRBD1. This CDR3 is built from 15 residues. V shed 0 bases, J shed 4 bases, and the junction held 3 bases outside the gene matches. Germline assignment: CDR1 MNHEY and CDR2 SVGEGT. The CDR3 loop reads CASSYSTGRGNTIYF. CDR3 nucleotides: TGTGCCAGCAGTTACTCGACAGGGCGAGGAAACACCATATATTTT.

This chain uses TRBV5-8 with TRBJ1-3; TRBD1 might be the D (5 bases). The V end lost 0 bases, the J end lost 0 bases, and 10 bases lay between the germline ends. The CDR3 is 16 amino acids. In germline, CDR1 is SGHTS, CDR2 YDEGEE. The CDR3 sequence: CASSLGGRFSGNTIYF. CDR3 coding DNA: TGTGCCAGCAGCTTGGGGGGCAGATTCTCTGGAAACACCATATATTTT.

This chain links TRBV4-2 with TRBJ2-7, with D possibly matching TRBD1 (6 bases). The germline V gene encodes CDR1 LGHNA and CDR2 YNFKEQ. V was clipped by 0 bases and J by 2 bases, with 14 bases between them. The CDR3 is made up of 16 amino acids. The CDR3 nucleotides are TGTGCCAGCAGCCAAGACGAAGGGGGTCCCACCTACGAGCAGTACTTC. Its protein product is CASSQDEGGPTYEQYF.

The rearrangement uses TRBV2 and TRBJ2-3; D might be TRBD2 (5 bases). The CDR3 length is 13 residues. Trimming shortened V by 7 bases and J by 2 bases, and 10 bases separated the two germline ends. Looked up from germline, CDR1 is SNHLY and CDR2 is FYNNEI. The CDR3 region has the DNA TGTGCCAGCACGGCTAGCCTCACAGATACGCAGTATTTT. This codes for CASTASLTDTQYF.

V is TRBV7-2 and J is TRBJ1-4; 7 bases agree with TRBD1. This CDR3 has 13 amino acids. From germline, CDR1 is SGHTA and CDR2 FQGNSA. With V trimmed by 4 bases and J by 8 bases, 4 bases remained unmatched. CDR3 DNA: TGTGCCAGCAGCTACAGGGGTGGGGAAAAACTGTTTTTT. Protein product: CASSYRGGEKLFF.

The chain links TRBV6-5 to TRBJ2-7; tentative D call: TRBD2 (5 bases). V was pared by 7 bases and J by 5 bases, with 12 bases between. The CDR3 extends over 12 amino acids. In germline, CDR1 is MNHEY, CDR2 SVGAGI. CDR3 residues: CASTPNGNEQYF. The CDR3, as DNA: TGTGCCAGCACCCCAAACGGGAACGAGCAGTACTTC.

Here the CDR3 reads CAWRRPGGATGGGYTF. CDR3 nucleotides: TGTGCCTGGCGCCGGCCGGGGGGGGCCACGGGAGGGGGCTACACCTTC. J is TRBJ1-2 and V is TRBV30; a possible D gene is TRBD1 (6 bases). The germline V gene encodes CDR1 GTSNPN and CDR2 SVGIG (reference sequence). The CDR3 has 16 amino acids. V lost 5 bases and J 8 bases, leaving 27 bases between the germline ends. The full variable domain, with the rest looked up from reference TRBV30 and TRBJ1-2, is SQTIHQWPATLVQPVGSPLSLECTVEGTSNPNLYWYRQAAGRGLQLLFYSVGIGQISSEVPQNLSASRPQDRQFILSSKKLLLSDSGFYLCAWRRPGGATGGGYTFGSGTRLTVV.

This clone has a handful of counts. The rearrangement joins TRBV19 to TRBJ1-5; D may be TRBD1 (5 bases). Trimming took 5 bases from V and 0 from J, leaving 14 bases between them. The CDR3 length is 16 residues. Germline-derived CDR1 and CDR2 are LNHDA and SQIVND (reference sequence). CDR3 residues: CASSLQGGNSNQPQHF. CDR3 bases: TGTGCCAGTAGTCTTCAGGGTGGAAATAGCAATCAGCCCCAGCATTTT.

A single count supports this clone. The chain uses TRBV28 and TRBJ2-6; tentatively, D is TRBD1 (5 bases). Germline assignment: CDR1 MDHEN and CDR2 SYDVKM. Trimming pared 8 bases from V and 0 bases from J, leaving 8 bases between. This CDR3 contains 14 residues. CDR3 DNA: TGTGCCAGCGGGGCCAGCTCTGGGGCCAACGTCCTGACTTTC. Its translation is CASGASSGANVLTF.

The chain is built from TRBV6-1 and TRBJ1-5; TRBD1 agrees at 7 bases. Trimming took 3 bases from V and 2 from J; bases not matched to a gene: 10. CDR3 size: 17 residues. Per germline, CDR1 MNHNS and CDR2 SASEGT. The CDR3 nucleotides are TGTGCCAGCAGTGAGCACAGGGGCCAGAGGGGCAATCAGCCCCAGCATTTT. The encoded protein is CASSEHRGQRGNQPQHF.